This TCR beta chain was observed in a study of type 1 and type 2 diabetes patients. V lost 4 bases and J 10 bases, leaving 8 bases between the germline ends. The V gene's germline CDR1 is MNHEY and CDR2 SMNVEV (reference sequence). CDR3 length: 12 amino acids. PCR was run on genomic DNA. Multiplex PCR with 30 forward and 13 reverse primers amplified the TCR beta CDR3. TCRdb re-analysed the multiplex PCR reads in MiXCR, keeping a single row per CDR3 protein. The sample yields around 300,000 distinct CDR3 sequences, around 47% seen once. This clonotype was detected only a few times. The TCR sequence derives from a man younger than 35 with type 2 diabetes. The sequencing sample was made of peripheral blood mononuclear cells (PBMCs). J is TRBJ1-6 and V is TRBV27; no clear D. The CDR3 bases are TGTGCCAGCAGTTCAGTCGAATCACCCCTCCACTTT. Residues: CASSSVESPLHF.